This T cell receptor (beta chain) is drawn from a study of T cell responses to AZD1222 COVID-19 vaccine. Whole-study results and caveats: Nearly half of unique spike-specific TCRs reportedly avoided B.1.351 and B.1.1.7 mutated regions.

Sequenced by immunoSEQ multiplex PCR; TCRdb stores in-frame clones only, minus some. Of about 180,000 clones in the sample, 88% were seen once. On this clone itself: The antigen is unknown.

Germline lookup yields CDR1 SGHNT and CDR2 YYREEE (reference sequence). J gave up 3 bases and V 3 bases, and 7 bases lay outside the gene matches. The length of the CDR3 is 15 residues. The chain recombines TRBV5-4 with TRBJ1-1; TRBD1 aligns across 8 bases. The sequencing used peripheral blood, collected 28 days after the second AZD1222 dose. The sequence was obtained from an adult who received the AZD1222 COVID-19 vaccine. As DNA, the CDR3 is TGTGCCAGCAGCTGGGGGACAGGAAGGCACACTGAAGCTTTCTTT. The encoded protein is CASSWGTGRHTEAFF.